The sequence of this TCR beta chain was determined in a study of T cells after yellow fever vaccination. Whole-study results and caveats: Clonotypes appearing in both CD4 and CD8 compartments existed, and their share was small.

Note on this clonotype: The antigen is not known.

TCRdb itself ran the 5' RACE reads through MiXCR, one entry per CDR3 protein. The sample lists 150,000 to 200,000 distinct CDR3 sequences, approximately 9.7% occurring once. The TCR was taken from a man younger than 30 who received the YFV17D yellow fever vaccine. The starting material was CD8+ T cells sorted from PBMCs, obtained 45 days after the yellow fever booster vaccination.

CDR3 coding DNA: TGTGCCAGCAGTTTAACACAGAACTATGGCTACACCTTC. It encodes CASSLTQNYGYTF. V gene TRBV12-3 or TRBV12-4 combines with J gene TRBJ1-2; unclear D gene. The CDR3 is made up of 13 amino acids. The germline V and J ends were trimmed by 2 bases and 2 bases, with 6 bases remaining between them.